These 25 T cell receptor beta chains share one sample of origin, sequenced in a study of regulatory T cells in long-lasting Graves disease. Investigators prepared the TCR beta libraries by applying iRepertoire HTBI primers and Arm-PCR of CDR3 regions. TCRdb itself ran the multiplex PCR reads through MiXCR, one entry per CDR3 protein. This table has some 230,000 distinct CDR3 sequences, about a sixth appearing once. As for time point: newly diagnosed GD, antithyroid drugs for less than 3 months. PBMCs were the source of the RNA used for TCR sequencing. The sequencing used peripheral blood mononuclear cells (PBMCs), collected at new diagnosis, from a patient treated with antithyroid drugs. These receptors were taken from a female donor with Graves disease.

This clonotype was counted at least ten times. The CDR3 DNA reads as TGTGCCAGCAGGCAACAGGGGGCGTTTTCCGGGGAGCTGTTTTTT. This codes for CASRQQGAFSGELFF. The J gene is TRBJ2-2, the V gene TRBV6-1, with 9 bases identical to TRBD1. The CDR3 has 15 amino acids. The J segment lost 6 bases and the V segment lost 6 bases, leaving 8 bases of the junction unmatched. The germline V gene has CDR1 MNHNS and CDR2 SASEGT.

This clonotype appeared many times. V usage is TRBV24-1 and J usage is TRBJ2-4; a weak D match, TRBD2 (6 bases). CDR3 length: 17 residues. V gave up 0 bases and J gave up 3 bases, with 14 bases separating them. CDR1 is KGHDR and CDR2 is SFDVKD in the germline V gene. CDR3 in amino acids: CATSDLGGGRVKNIQYF. For the CDR3, the DNA is TGTGCCACCAGTGATTTGGGGGGAGGCCGTGTCAAAAACATTCAGTACTTC.

This clonotype has at least ten counts. The chain carries TRBV27 and TRBJ1-3; D is uncertain. V was pared by 6 bases and J by 0 bases, with 12 bases between. Germline CDR1 is MNHEY and CDR2 is SMNVEV (reference sequence). This CDR3 comprises 15 residues. CDR3 coding DNA: TGTGCCAGCAGGGCAGGCGGTCTCTCTGGAAACACCATATATTTT. Residues: CASRAGGLSGNTIYF.

This clonotype was observed at least ten times. The J gene is TRBJ2-7, the V gene TRBV3-1; 7 bases match TRBD1. The V segment lost 1 base and the J segment 4 bases; nucleotides outside the gene matches: 4. CDR1 and CDR2 from the germline V gene are LGHDT and YNNKEL (reference sequence). CDR3 length: 14 amino acids. CDR3 protein: CASSQAGTVYEQYF. The CDR3 DNA reads as TGTGCCAGCAGCCAAGCCGGGACAGTATACGAGCAGTACTTC.

This clonotype showed up many times. The genes are TRBV2 and TRBJ1-2, with no clear D. V lost 9 bases and J lost 4, with 12 bases in between. The length of the CDR3 is 12 residues. Germline loops: CDR1 SNHLY, CDR2 FYNNEI. The CDR3 DNA reads as TGTGCCAGTGCCGGGGAGACCTATGGCTACACCTTC. Protein: CASAGETYGYTF. Full variable domain (outside the CDR3, taken from reference TRBV2 and TRBJ1-2): EPEVTQTPSHQVTQMGQEVILRCVPISNHLYFYWYRQILGQKVEFLVSFYNNEISEKSEIFDDQFSVERPDGSNFTLKIRSTKLEDSAMYFCASAGETYGYTFGSGTRLTVV.

This sequence joins TRBV20-1 and TRBJ2-7; D is possibly TRBD1 (5 bases). The CDR3 is made up of 12 amino acids. From germline, CDR1 is DFQATT and CDR2 SNEGSKA (reference sequence). Trimming pared 1 base from V and 4 bases from J, leaving 8 bases between. Here the CDR3 DNA reads TGCAGTGCTAGAGGGGGCGATTACGAGCAGTACTTC. Protein product: CSARGGDYEQYF.

This clonotype turned up a few times. The V gene is TRBV2, the J gene TRBJ2-7; D not certain. Deletions cut 2 bases from V and 6 bases from J, with 14 bases between. The CDR3 is 14 residues long. CDR1 and CDR2 (germline): SNHLY, FYNNEI. CDR3 nucleotide sequence: TGTGCCAGCAGTGAAAGATCCGGTATTCGCGAGCAGTACTTC. Protein sequence: CASSERSGIREQYF.

At least ten counts were recorded for this clonotype. The J gene is TRBJ2-7, the V gene TRBV2; D is uncertain. Germline CDR1 and CDR2: SNHLY and FYNNEI. This CDR3 is 13 amino acids long. Trimming pared 5 bases from V and 2 bases from J, leaving 10 bases between. CDR3 sequence (DNA): TGTGCCAGCAGTCACGGGCCCCCCTACGAGCAGTACTTC. It codes for CASSHGPPYEQYF.

This clonotype has a handful of counts. The chain couples TRBV5-4 to TRBJ2-5; 12 positions agree with TRBD2. The germline V gene encodes CDR1 SGHNT and CDR2 YYREEE (reference sequence). The CDR3 consists of 16 residues. Trimming cost V 4 bases and J 5 bases; bases outside gene matches: 9. DNA of the CDR3: TGTGCCAGCAGCCTGACTAGCGGGAGATCGTTCGAGACCCAGTACTTC. Its protein is CASSLTSGRSFETQYF.

This clonotype was observed a few times. The genes are TRBV18 and TRBJ2-3, with 8 nucleotides matching TRBD2. The V and J ends lost 0 bases and 9 bases, in that order; junction bases with no gene match: 17. CDR3 length: 18 amino acids. Germline V gives CDR1 KGHSH, CDR2 LQKENI. In DNA form, the CDR3 reads TGTGCCAGCTCACCACCCCCCCTCTACGGGAGGGCATCCGAGACGCAGTATTTT. It yields the protein CASSPPPLYGRASETQYF.

This clonotype was found many times. V is TRBV7-2 and J is TRBJ2-3, with D hard to call. Germline V lookup: CDR1 SGHTA, CDR2 FQGNSA. The CDR3 loop spans 14 amino acids. Trimming shortened V by 3 bases and J by 0 bases, and 7 bases separated the two germline ends. This chain's CDR3 is CASSFWRSTDTQYF. The CDR3 DNA reads TGTGCCAGCAGCTTTTGGCGGAGCACAGATACGCAGTATTTT.

There are many counts of this clonotype. The rearrangement uses TRBV19 and TRBJ2-2, with 12 bases fitting TRBD2. Trimming removed 4 bases from V and 7 bases from J; junction bases left unmatched: 13. CDR1 is LNHDA and CDR2 is SQIVND in the germline V gene (reference sequence). CDR3 size: 18 residues. The CDR3 region is CASSTHPQLAGGVGELFF. The CDR3 nucleotides read TGTGCCAGTAGTACTCACCCCCAACTAGCGGGAGGCGTCGGGGAGCTGTTTTTT.

As DNA, the CDR3 is TGTGCCACCAGCAGAGATCCCAGAGGCCCCCCAGATACGCAGTATTTT. Its translation is CATSRDPRGPPDTQYF. This chain links TRBV15 with TRBJ2-3; D ambiguous. Germline-derived CDR1 and CDR2 are LNHNV and YYDKDF (reference sequence). Deletions cut 0 bases from V and 4 bases from J, with 14 bases between. The CDR3 has 16 residues.

Worth noting for this clonotype: A much larger clone lies one base from this, so it may be a read error. This chain connects TRBV5-1 to TRBJ2-3; D is undetermined. Germline CDR1 is SGHRS and CDR2 is YFSETQ. The CDR3 runs to 14 residues. The CDR3 loop reads CANSFLSGTDTQYF. The CDR3 region has the DNA TGCGCCAACAGCTTCCTCAGTGGCACAGATACGCAGTATTTT.

In its sample, this clonotype was seen many times. The genes are TRBV20-1 and TRBJ2-1; TRBD2 matches 12 bases. CDR3 length equals 15 residues. V shed 0 bases and J 8 bases; nucleotides not matched to a gene: 5. Germline CDR1 DFQATT, CDR2 SNEGSKA (reference sequence). The CDR3 nucleotides read TGCAGTGCTAGAGAAACCCTAGCGGGGGGGGATGAGCAGTTCTTC. Protein: CSARETLAGGDEQFF.

In this sample, this clonotype turned up many times. This chain uses TRBV6-1 with TRBJ1-2; TRBD1 matches 8 bases. V shed 6 bases and J 3 bases; nucleotides not matched to a gene: 6. Germline-derived CDR1 and CDR2 are MNHNS and SASEGT. This CDR3 comprises 14 residues. The CDR3 is CASRDQTGDYGYTF. As DNA, the CDR3 is TGTGCCAGCAGAGACCAGACAGGGGACTATGGCTACACCTTC.

In this sample, this clonotype turned up many times. V gene TRBV7-2 combines with J gene TRBJ2-5, with 11 nucleotides matching TRBD2. V lost 2 bases to trimming and J lost 2 bases; unmatched junction nucleotides: 1. The CDR3 is 15 residues long. CDR1 and CDR2 from the germline V gene are SGHTA and FQGNSA. The CDR3 is CASSLIAGGQETQYF. CDR3 DNA: TGTGCCAGCAGCTTAATAGCGGGAGGGCAAGAGACCCAGTACTTC.

In this sample, this clonotype turned up a few times. The CDR3 protein is CASSLWNSRAYGYTF. CDR3 bases: TGTGCCAGCAGCCTATGGAACTCGAGGGCCTATGGCTACACCTTC. The chain employs TRBV5-6 and TRBJ1-2; D is undetermined. This CDR3 contains 15 residues. Per germline, CDR1 SGHDT and CDR2 YYEEEE. V lost 4 bases and J lost 4, with 17 bases in between. Filled out from reference TRBV5-6 and TRBJ1-2, the complete variable domain reads DAGVTQSPTHLIKTRGQQVTLRCSPKSGHDTVSWYQQALGQGPQFIFQYYEEEERQRGNFPDRFSGHQFPNYSSELNVNALLLGDSALYLCASSLWNSRAYGYTFGSGTRLTVV.

The count of this clonotype is one. This chain uses TRBV18 with TRBJ2-1; D gene unclear. Trimming cost V 0 bases and J 0 bases, with 9 bases left between them. This CDR3 comprises 16 residues. Germline V gives CDR1 KGHSH, CDR2 LQKENI. CDR3 nucleotides: TGTGCCAGCTCACCACCGGTGGGGAACTCCTACAATGAGCAGTTCTTC. It specifies CASSPPVGNSYNEQFF.

The table lists this clonotype with a few counts. A read error may produce the germline difference seen at one junction end. The chain has TRBV15 and TRBJ2-4; tentative D call: TRBD2 (5 bases). The CDR3 has 15 amino acids. Germline V gives CDR1 LNHNV, CDR2 YYDKDF (reference sequence). CDR3 DNA sequence: TGTGTCACCACCCTCAACCCTTCGGGGAGCAACATTCAGTACTTC. Protein: CVTTLNPSGSNIQYF.

In its sample, this clonotype was seen a few times. The CDR3 loop is CASSSLFKSNTEAFF. CDR3 DNA sequence: TGTGCCAGCAGCTCTCTCTTCAAAAGTAACACTGAAGCTTTCTTT. The chain has TRBV7-2 and TRBJ1-1, with unresolved D. Germline CDR1 is SGHTA and CDR2 is FQGNSA. This CDR3 has 15 amino acids. V was clipped by 4 bases and J by 2 bases, with 14 bases between them.

J is TRBJ1-5 and V is TRBV7-9; 8 bases are a match to TRBD1. The CDR3 covers 15 residues. Germline V gene data show CDR1 as SEHNR and CDR2 as FQNEAQ (reference sequence). With 3 bases clipped from V and 7 bases from J, the junction kept 8 bases outside the gene matches. CDR3 sequence (DNA): TGTGCCAGCAGCTTGTATCCCGGACAGGGCCAGCCCCAGCATTTT. This encodes CASSLYPGQGQPQHF.

This clonotype was seen many times. V usage is TRBV25-1 and J usage is TRBJ1-2; D unresolved. This CDR3 comprises 17 residues. Trimming removed 1 base from V and 2 bases from J, with 17 bases in between. Germline V gives CDR1 MGHDK, CDR2 SYGVNS. The CDR3 sequence: CASSELGTRGGNYGYTF. CDR3 bases: TGTGCCAGCAGTGAATTGGGCACGAGAGGTGGGAACTATGGCTACACCTTC.

This clonotype came up a few times. A junction end diverges from the germline sequence, so it may reflect a read error. This chain links TRBV30 with TRBJ1-5, with unresolved D. Germline CDR1 GTSNPN, CDR2 SVGIG (reference sequence). The CDR3 contains 13 residues. The CDR3 DNA is TGTGCCTGGGGTGTAGGGTGGAATCAGCCCCAGCATTTT. Amino acids: CAWGVGWNQPQHF.

Regarding this clonotype: This sequence may be a read error, since a much larger clone differs from it by one base. This chain links TRBV6-2 or TRBV6-3 with TRBJ2-1; weak D call: TRBD1 (6 bases). Germline V gene sequence: CDR1 MNHEY, CDR2 SVGEGT. The CDR3 totals 15 residues. As DNA, the CDR3 is TGTGCCAGCAGATCTTCAGACAGGAATTGGAATGAGCAGTGCTTC. This encodes CASRSSDRNWNEQCF.